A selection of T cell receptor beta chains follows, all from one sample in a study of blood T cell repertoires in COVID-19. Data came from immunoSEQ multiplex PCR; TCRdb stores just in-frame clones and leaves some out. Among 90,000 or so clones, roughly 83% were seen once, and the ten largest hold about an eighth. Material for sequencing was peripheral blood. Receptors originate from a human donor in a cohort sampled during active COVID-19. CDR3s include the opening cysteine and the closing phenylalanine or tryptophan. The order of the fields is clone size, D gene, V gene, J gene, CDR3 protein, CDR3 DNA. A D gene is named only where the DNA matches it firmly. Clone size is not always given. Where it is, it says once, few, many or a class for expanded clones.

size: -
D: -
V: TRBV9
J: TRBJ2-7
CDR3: CASSPRQDSYEQYF
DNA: TGTGCCAGCAGCCCCCGACAGGATTCGTACGAGCAGTACTTC

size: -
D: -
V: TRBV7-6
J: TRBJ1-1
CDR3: CASSFDKNTEAFF
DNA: TGTGCCAGCAGCTTTGACAAGAACACTGAAGCTTTCTTT

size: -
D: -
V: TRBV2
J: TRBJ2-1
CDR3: CASSERAGRQFF
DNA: TGTGCCAGCAGTGAAAGAGCAGGGCGGCAGTTCTTC

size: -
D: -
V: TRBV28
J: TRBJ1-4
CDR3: CASSPEAAPRNEKLFF
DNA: TGTGCCAGCAGCCCCGAGGCGGCCCCTCGTAATGAAAAACTGTTTTTT

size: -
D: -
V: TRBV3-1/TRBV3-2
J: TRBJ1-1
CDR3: CASSQGQYLNTEAFF
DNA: TGTGCCAGCAGCCAAGGACAGTACCTGAACACTGAAGCTTTCTTT

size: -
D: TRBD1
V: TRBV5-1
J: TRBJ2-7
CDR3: CASSSSPGTGFDEQYF
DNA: TGCGCCAGCAGCTCGAGCCCCGGGACAGGGTTCGACGAGCAGTACTTC

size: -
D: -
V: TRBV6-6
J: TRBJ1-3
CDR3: CASSQARNTIYF
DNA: TGTGCCAGCAGCCAAGCGAGAAACACCATATATTTT

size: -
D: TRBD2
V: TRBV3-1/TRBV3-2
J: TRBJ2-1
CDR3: CASSPGGSGGYNEQFF
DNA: TGTGCCAGCAGCCCGGGGGGTAGCGGGGGATACAATGAGCAGTTCTTC

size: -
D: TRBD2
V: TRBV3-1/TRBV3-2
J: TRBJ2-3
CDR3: CASSPGLSGATQYF
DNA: TGTGCCAGCAGCCCGGGCCTTAGCGGGGCTACGCAGTATTTT

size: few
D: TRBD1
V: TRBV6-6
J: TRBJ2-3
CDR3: CASSTGQGAPTDTQYF
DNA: TGTGCCAGCAGTACCGGACAGGGGGCTCCCACAGATACGCAGTATTTT

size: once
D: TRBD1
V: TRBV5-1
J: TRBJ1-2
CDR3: CASSLSPGGYGYTF
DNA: TGCGCCAGCAGCTTGAGTCCAGGGGGCTATGGCTACACCTTC

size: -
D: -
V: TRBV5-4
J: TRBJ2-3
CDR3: CASSFSSTDTQYF
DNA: TGTGCCAGCAGCTTTTCTAGCACAGATACGCAGTATTTT

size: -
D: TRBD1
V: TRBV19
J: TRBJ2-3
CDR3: CASRRQGAVTDTQYF
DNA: TGTGCCAGTAGACGACAGGGGGCTGTGACAGATACGCAGTATTTT

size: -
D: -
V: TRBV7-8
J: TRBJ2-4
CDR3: CASSTHDGDPYERAIIQYF
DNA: TGTGCCAGCAGCACCCACGATGGGGATCCATACGAGCGGGCAATCATTCAGTACTTC

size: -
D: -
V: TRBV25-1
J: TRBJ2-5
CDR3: CASSEWLTAQETQYF
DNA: TGTGCCAGCAGTGAATGGTTGACAGCTCAAGAGACCCAGTACTTC

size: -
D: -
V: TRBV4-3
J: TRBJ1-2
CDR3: CASSQGPTGANYGYTF
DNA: TGCGCCAGCAGCCAAGGCCCGACAGGAGCTAACTATGGCTACACCTTC

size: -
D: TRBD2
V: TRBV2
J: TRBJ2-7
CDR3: CATQGVREAPYEQYF
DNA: TGTGCCACCCAGGGAGTTCGGGAGGCCCCCTACGAGCAGTACTTC

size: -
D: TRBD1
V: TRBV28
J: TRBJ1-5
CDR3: CASSRTGGIVSNQPQHF
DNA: TGTGCCAGTTCCAGGACAGGGGGCATCGTTAGCAATCAGCCCCAGCATTTT

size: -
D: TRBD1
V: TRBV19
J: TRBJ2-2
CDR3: CASSRQGSTGELFF
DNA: TGTGCCAGTAGCAGACAGGGTAGCACCGGGGAGCTGTTTTTT

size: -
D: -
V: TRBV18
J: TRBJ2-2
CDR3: CASSPGQGFTGELFF
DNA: TGTGCCAGCTCACCTGGGCAGGGATTCACCGGGGAGCTGTTTTTT

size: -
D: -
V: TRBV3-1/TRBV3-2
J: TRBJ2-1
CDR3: CASSQELTSYNEQFF
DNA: TGTGCCAGCAGCCAAGAACTAACCTCCTACAATGAGCAGTTCTTC

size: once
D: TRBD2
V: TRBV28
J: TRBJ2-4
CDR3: CASSLSSGGSKNIQYF
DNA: TGTGCCAGCAGTTTAAGTAGCGGGGGGTCCAAAAACATTCAGTACTTC

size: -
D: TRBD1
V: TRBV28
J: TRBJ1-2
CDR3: CASKRTGYGYTF
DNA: TGTGCCAGCAAACGGACAGGGTATGGCTACACCTTC

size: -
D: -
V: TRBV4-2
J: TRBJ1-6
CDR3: CASSPKGRDTYNSPLHF
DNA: TGTGCCAGCAGCCCGAAGGGCCGGGACACCTATAATTCACCCCTCCACTTT

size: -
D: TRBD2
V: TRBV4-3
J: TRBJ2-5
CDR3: CASSHVVGGGETQYF
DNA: TGCGCCAGCAGCCATGTGGTCGGGGGGGGTGAGACCCAGTACTTC

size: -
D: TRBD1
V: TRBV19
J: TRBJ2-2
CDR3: CASSRPTGANTGELFF
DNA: TGTGCCAGTAGTCGCCCCACAGGGGCGAACACCGGGGAGCTGTTTTTT

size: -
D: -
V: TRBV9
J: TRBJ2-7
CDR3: CASSVAIGSYEQYF
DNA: TGTGCCAGCAGCGTAGCTATCGGTTCCTACGAGCAGTACTTC

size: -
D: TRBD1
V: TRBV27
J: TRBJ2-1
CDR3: CASSLSGTGSYNEQFF
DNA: TGTGCCAGCAGTTTATCCGGGACAGGGTCCTACAATGAGCAGTTCTTC

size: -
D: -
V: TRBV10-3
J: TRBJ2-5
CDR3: CAIKGEETQYF
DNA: TGTGCCATCAAGGGGGAAGAGACCCAGTACTTC

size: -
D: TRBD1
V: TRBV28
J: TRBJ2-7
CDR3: CASSLQGAGLKYEQYF
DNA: TGTGCCAGCAGTCTACAGGGGGCTGGACTTAAGTACGAGCAGTACTTC

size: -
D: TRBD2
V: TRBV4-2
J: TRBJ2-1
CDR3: CASSQDRASGSYNEQFF
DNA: TGTGCCAGCAGCCAAGATCGTGCTAGCGGGAGTTACAATGAGCAGTTCTTC

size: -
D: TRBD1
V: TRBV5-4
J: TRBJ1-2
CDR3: CASSTGTDYGYTF
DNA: TGTGCCAGCAGCACGGGGACAGACTATGGCTACACCTTC

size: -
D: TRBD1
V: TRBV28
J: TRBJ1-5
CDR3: CASSLEGRGDNQPQHF
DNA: TGTGCCAGCAGTTTAGAGGGCAGGGGGGACAATCAGCCCCAGCATTTT

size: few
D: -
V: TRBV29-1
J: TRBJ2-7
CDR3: CSVAGQLDPTSYEQYF
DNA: TGCAGCGTCGCGGGACAGCTAGACCCAACTTCCTACGAGCAGTACTTC

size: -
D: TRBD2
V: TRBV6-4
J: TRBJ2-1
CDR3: CASSEASGNFNEQFF
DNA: TGTGCCAGCAGTGAAGCCAGCGGGAATTTCAATGAGCAGTTCTTC

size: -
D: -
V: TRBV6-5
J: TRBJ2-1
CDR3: CASSYSPGLAYNEQFF
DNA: TGTGCCAGCAGTTACTCGCCGGGACTGGCCTACAATGAGCAGTTCTTC

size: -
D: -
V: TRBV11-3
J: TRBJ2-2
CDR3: CASQQGRGPGELFF
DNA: TGTGCCAGTCAACAGGGACGAGGCCCCGGGGAGCTGTTTTTT

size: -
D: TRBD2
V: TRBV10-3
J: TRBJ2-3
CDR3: CAISEATSGAGTQYF
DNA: TGTGCCATCAGTGAGGCGACTAGCGGCGCGGGTACGCAGTATTTT

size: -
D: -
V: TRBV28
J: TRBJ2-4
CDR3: CASRSHGGNIQYF
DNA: TGTGCCAGCAGATCTCATGGAGGAAACATTCAGTACTTC

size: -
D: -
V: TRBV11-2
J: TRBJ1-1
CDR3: CASSQSRQGPRTEAFF
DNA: TGTGCCAGCAGCCAATCAAGGCAGGGCCCGCGGACTGAAGCTTTCTTT